This entry features one TCR beta chain sequence. Its antigen is as yet unknown. Focal radiation plus CTLA-4 blockade with ipilimumab was administered to patients who had chemo-refractory metastatic non-small-cell lung cancer. Generated by immunoSEQ multiplex PCR, the TCRdb table keeps only in-frame clones and is missing some. The data show 70,000 to 90,000 clones, around 90% seen once. CDR3 length: 15 amino acids. V was trimmed by 0 bases and J by 6 bases, leaving 13 bases between them. Germline CDR1 reads SGHDN; CDR2 reads FVKESK. This sample is part of a study of radiotherapy plus CTLA-4 blockade in lung cancer. As for the study in general: Objective responses arose in roughly 18% of patients, and approximately 30% experienced disease control. Findings of the study overall: Best predicting response, reportedly, were early blood T cell clone dynamics, with interferon-beta. Some TCR clones had been derived from tumors. These clones expanded in peripheral blood after radiotherapy plus ipilimumab.

The clonotype originates from a human donor with non-small cell lung cancer who had stable disease on radiotherapy plus ipilimumab. This chain links TRBV14 with TRBJ2-3; D is uncertain. This sample comprised peripheral blood, obtained from a patient treated with radiotherapy plus ipilimumab. The CDR3 bases are TGTGCCAGCAGCCAAGATCTTGTCCGTGGCGATACGCAGTATTTT. This encodes CASSQDLVRGDTQYF.